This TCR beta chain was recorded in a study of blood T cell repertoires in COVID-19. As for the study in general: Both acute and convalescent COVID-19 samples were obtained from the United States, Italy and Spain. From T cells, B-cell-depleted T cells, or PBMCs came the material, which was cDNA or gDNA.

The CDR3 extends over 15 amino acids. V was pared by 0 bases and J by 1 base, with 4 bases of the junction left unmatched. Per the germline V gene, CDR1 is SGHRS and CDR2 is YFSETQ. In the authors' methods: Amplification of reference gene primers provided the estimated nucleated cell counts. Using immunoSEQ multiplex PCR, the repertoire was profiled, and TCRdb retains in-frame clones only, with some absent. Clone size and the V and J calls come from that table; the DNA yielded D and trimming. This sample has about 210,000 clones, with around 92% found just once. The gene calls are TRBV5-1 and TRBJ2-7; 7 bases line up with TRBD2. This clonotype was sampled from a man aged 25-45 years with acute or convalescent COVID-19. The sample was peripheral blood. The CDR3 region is CASSLGGSSSYEQYF. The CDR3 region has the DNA TGCGCCAGCAGCTTGGGCGGGAGTTCTTCCTACGAGCAGTACTTC.